The rows below give T cell receptor beta chains drawn from one sample of a study of T cells in Graves' hyperthyroidism and ophthalmopathy. One entry per CDR3 protein, called by TCRdb with MiXCR from the multiplex PCR reads. The table has fewer than 550,000 distinct CDR3 sequences, about 24% seen once. Sequencing was done on a sample of blood. The receptor set was obtained from a woman aged 25 to 39 with Graves' ophthalmopathy. CDR3s include the opening cysteine and the closing phenylalanine or tryptophan. D genes are given only for firm matches. Clone sizes are given selectively: once, few, many, or a class where the clone is expanded.

CDR3nt	CDR3aa	v_gene	j_gene	d_gene	abundance
TGCAGCGTTGTGGTTGGGGGGGGAAACATTCAGTACTTC	CSVVVGGGNIQYF	TRBV29-1	TRBJ2-4	TRBD2	many
TGTGCCAGCAGTAGAACCTCCAATCACGAGCAGTACTTC	CASSRTSNHEQYF	TRBV27	TRBJ2-7	-	-
TGCGCCAGCAGCCTCGGGACAGGGACTGGAAACACCATATATTTT	CASSLGTGTGNTIYF	TRBV4-3	TRBJ1-3	TRBD1	many
TGTGCCAGCAGTGAAGTGCGGGGCGGGGAGCTGTTTTTT	CASSEVRGGELFF	TRBV2	TRBJ2-2	-	few
TGCAGCGTGATCGACAGGGGGCGCTTAGGCAAAAACATTCAGTACTTC	CSVIDRGRLGKNIQYF	TRBV29-1	TRBJ2-4	TRBD1	-
TGTGCCAGTAGTCTACAGGGATCCTATGGCTACACCTTC	CASSLQGSYGYTF	TRBV19	TRBJ1-2	-	many
TGTGCCAGCACCAAACGGGGGGACAGGGACACCGGGGAGCTGTTTTTT	CASTKRGDRDTGELFF	TRBV7-3	TRBJ2-2	TRBD1	few
TGTGCCAGCAGCCTCCGGGACAGAAAAGAGACCCAGTACTTC	CASSLRDRKETQYF	TRBV7-8	TRBJ2-5	TRBD1	-
TGTGCTAGTGGTTTGGTAGTTGGACAGGGTCTCAATCAGCCCCAGCATTTT	CASGLVVGQGLNQPQHF	TRBV12-5	TRBJ1-5	TRBD1	many
TGTGCCTTGGATCCGGTCTATGGCTACACCTTC	CALDPVYGYTF	TRBV6-1	TRBJ1-2	-	-
TGTGCCACCAGCAGGGGTTCGAGGGAGACCCAGTACTTC	CATSRGSRETQYF	TRBV15	TRBJ2-5	-	-
TGTGCCAGCAGTGGCACAGGGAGTTATCAGCCCCAGCATTTT	CASSGTGSYQPQHF	TRBV3-1	TRBJ1-5	-	-
TGTGCCAGCAGTTACTCGTCGGGCAGGACAGATACGCAGTATTTT	CASSYSSGRTDTQYF	TRBV6-5	TRBJ2-3	-	many
TGTGCCAGCAGTTACGGGCTTGCGACTAGCGTAGAGCAGTACTTC	CASSYGLATSVEQYF	TRBV6-2/TRBV6-3	TRBJ2-7	TRBD2	-
TGTGCCGAGGGGGGGATTAACTATGGCTACACCTTC	CAEGGINYGYTF	TRBV28	TRBJ1-2	-	many
TGTGCCAGCTCACCGCTCGTCGACAGGGCTTTCACTGAAGCTTTCTTT	CASSPLVDRAFTEAFF	TRBV18	TRBJ1-1	TRBD1	many
TGTGCCAGCAGCGGGGGACAGGGGGACTACGAGCAGTACTTC	CASSGGQGDYEQYF	TRBV13	TRBJ2-7	TRBD1	many
TGTGCCAGCAGTGACCCCCCCCGACAGGGCCCCGTGAACACTGAAGCTTTCTTT	CASSDPPRQGPVNTEAFF	TRBV25-1	TRBJ1-1	TRBD1	few
TGTGCCAGCCAAGCACCAGGAAACACCATATATTTT	CASQAPGNTIYF	TRBV12-3/TRBV12-4	TRBJ1-3	-	-
TGTGCCAGCTACAACGGGGCTTACTCTGGAAACACCATATATTTT	CASYNGAYSGNTIYF	TRBV28	TRBJ1-3	-	many
TGTGCTAGCAGCCATGGTTTCAGCTCTGGGGCCAACGTCCTGACTTTC	CASSHGFSSGANVLTF	TRBV7-7	TRBJ2-6	-	many
TGTGCCAGCAGTAGGGACAGTAAAGAGACCCAGTACTTC	CASSRDSKETQYF	TRBV6-5	TRBJ2-5	TRBD1	many
TGTGCCATCAGTGCCGGGACAGTTAATCAGCCCCAGCATTTT	CAISAGTVNQPQHF	TRBV10-3	TRBJ1-5	TRBD1	many
TGTGCCAGTAGACGGGAGGGCACTGAAGCTTTCTTT	CASRREGTEAFF	TRBV6-1	TRBJ1-1	-	-
TGCAGTGCTAAGGACGGGGATGAAGAGGTCGAGCAGTACTTC	CSAKDGDEEVEQYF	TRBV20-1	TRBJ2-7	-	-
TGTGCCAGCAGGGGACAGGAGCTAGCCAAAAACATTCAGTACTTC	CASRGQELAKNIQYF	TRBV27	TRBJ2-4	TRBD1	few
TGTGCCAGCAGCCAAGCCTCTGGGGCGGACACTGAAGCTTTCTTT	CASSQASGADTEAFF	TRBV3-1	TRBJ1-1	-	-
TGCAGTGCCTTAACGAAGCGGGACAGGACCTACGAGCAGTACTTC	CSALTKRDRTYEQYF	TRBV20-1	TRBJ2-7	-	-
TGTGCCAGCAGTTACTCCCAGGGGGACACTGAAGCTTTCTTT	CASSYSQGDTEAFF	TRBV6-5	TRBJ1-1	TRBD1	many
TGTGCCACCAGCCAGGGGTCGAACACTGAAGCTTTCTTT	CATSQGSNTEAFF	TRBV24-1	TRBJ1-1	-	many
TGTGCCAGCAGTAGAGAGACGACTAGCGGCGAGACCCAGTACTTC	CASSRETTSGETQYF	TRBV2	TRBJ2-5	TRBD2	many
TGTGCCAGCAGTCGGACAGAGCAAGTCAATCAGCCCCAGCATTTT	CASSRTEQVNQPQHF	TRBV2	TRBJ1-5	-	-
TGTGCCAGCAGGGCGGGGGAAGAGACCCAGTACTTC	CASRAGEETQYF	TRBV12-3/TRBV12-4	TRBJ2-5	TRBD2	many
TGTGCCAGCAGCTTTATCGACGGGAGCGGGGAGCTGTTTTTT	CASSFIDGSGELFF	TRBV7-2	TRBJ2-2	-	few
TGTGCCAGCAGTTACTCGCGGACAGGGAGAACTGAAGCTTTCTTT	CASSYSRTGRTEAFF	TRBV6-5	TRBJ1-1	TRBD1	-
TGCAGCGTTGAACCACTTTGGGGCATGGACCTGAACACTGAAGCTTTCTTT	CSVEPLWGMDLNTEAFF	TRBV29-1	TRBJ1-1	-	many
TGCGCCAGCAGCCCGTCGGGACAGGCAACCTACGAGCAGTACTTC	CASSPSGQATYEQYF	TRBV5-1	TRBJ2-7	TRBD1	-
TGTGCCAGCAGCTTAGCGGGGACAGGGGGCGATGAGACCCAGTACTTC	CASSLAGTGGDETQYF	TRBV7-2	TRBJ2-5	TRBD1	-
TGTGCCAGCAGCTCAACCGTCACCCTAGGGCAGAACACTGAAGCTTTCTTT	CASSSTVTLGQNTEAFF	TRBV11-2	TRBJ1-1	-	many
TGTGCCAGCAGCTTAAATGGGCAGGGGATCTACGAGCAGTACTTC	CASSLNGQGIYEQYF	TRBV7-2	TRBJ2-7	-	many
TGTGCCAGCAGCTTAAATAGCTGGTTAGCCCAGTACTTC	CASSLNSWLAQYF	TRBV7-2	TRBJ2-5	-	-
TGTGCCAGCAGTGCGCGACAGGCTAACAATCAGCCCCAGCATTTT	CASSARQANNQPQHF	TRBV6-1	TRBJ1-5	-	many
TGTGCCAGCACCCCCCACTCCGGGCCTTCCTACGAGCAGTACTTC	CASTPHSGPSYEQYF	TRBV6-1	TRBJ2-7	-	many
TGTGCCAGCAGTGAAGAATGGGCCAGGGATCAGCCCCAGCATTTT	CASSEEWARDQPQHF	TRBV6-1	TRBJ1-5	-	many
TGTGCCAGCAGTTCGGACAGGGGTTTTGGAAACACCATATATTTT	CASSSDRGFGNTIYF	TRBV12-3/TRBV12-4	TRBJ1-3	TRBD1	-